The subject of this entry is one TCR beta chain. This clone's antigen is unknown. There are no base qualities to consult, and no much larger clone falls within one base. The data derive from a study of blood T cells in healthy people across ages (dated by TCRdb to the mid-2010s). In terms of the full investigation: In model experiments, roughly one uniquely barcoded TCR beta cDNA molecule per two T cells was captured by template switching. Using deep sequencing normalized with unique cDNA molecular identifiers, the study measured how TCR beta repertoire diversity changes with age. The donors were split into four age groups: young (average around 15 years), middle-aged (around 40), aged (more than 60) and long-lived (under 90). To avoid experimental bias, donors of different ages were distributed randomly across sequencing lanes. Two additional independent replicas of 1 million unique cDNA reads from the same blood draw were analyzed for two donors (one aged 18 to 30 and one aged 80 or older). General conclusions and limits of the study: Estimates of total diversity from one million sequenced T cells were regarded as lower bounds and underestimates. Observed TCR beta diversity correlated strongly with the percentage of naive T cells measured by flow cytometry. Compared with the aged group, the long-lived group had more naive CD4+ T cells, fewer expanded clones and increased TCR diversity, suggesting age selection. As age increased, observed TCR beta diversity per million T cells dropped in a roughly linear way, and a significant reduction was already evident by age 40. Because the CMV infection status of the donors was unknown, age-related changes in expanded clonotypes may potentially have been confounded. Because profiling used bulk unsorted PBMCs, naive and antigen-experienced compartments could not be compared conclusively.

Receptor libraries were prepared by 5' RACE. Reads for this sample came from an Illumina HiSeq 2500. A second roughly 6 to 12 cycle PCR used a sample-barcoded 5' primer and a J-beta primer mix. A unique molecular identifier was introduced onto each TCR beta cDNA molecule by a template-switch 5' adaptor carrying 12 random nucleotides. Each sample yielded at least 2.5 million CDR3-containing paired-end reads. First-strand cDNA was synthesized from all RNA with the Mint cDNA synthesis kit, primed by a TRBC-specific oligonucleotide. Following uracil-DNA glycosylase treatment, all cDNA underwent a first 18-cycle PCR with the universal primers M1SS and BC2_uni_R. Turning to the authors' computational methods: For normalization, 1 million high-quality reads, each with a distinct molecular identifier, were randomly selected from each sample. Reads sharing molecular identifiers were discarded rather than binned into consensus sequences. MiTCR, run with a Q25 quality threshold and the strictest error-elimination algorithm, handled CDR3 identification, clonotype clustering and error correction. Lower-bound total TCR beta diversity was estimated with a nonparametric unseen species model using Euler transformation. The public reads were reanalyzed by TCRdb: fastp trimming at Q25, MiXCR alignment, in-frame beta chains only. Identical CDR3 proteins give one entry, which carries the most common genes and DNA. It is TCRdb's table, rather than the study itself, that gives the V and J calls and clone size. This sample holds 1.5 million to 2 million distinct CDR3 sequences; about 50% were observed only once. In total, the top ten clones hold 2.1% of the sample.

From the cysteine up to the phenylalanine, the CDR3 has a length of 15 residues. Here the CDR3 DNA is all that survives: 45 bases in frame from base 1. V lost 5 bases and J lost 6 bases; the stretch between them is 19 bases long. CDR1 and CDR2 are drawn from the germline V gene (reference sequence): MNHNY, SVGAGI. The donors were 40 or so Caucasian individuals from Russia, aged roughly 6 to 90 years, who were systemically healthy. Each donor gave 8 to 10 milliliters of peripheral blood, collected into EDTA-treated Vacutainer tubes. Ficoll-Paque density-gradient centrifugation was used to isolate PBMCs, with at least 6 million per sample. Trizol reagent was used to extract total RNA from the PBMCs, yielding at least 5.5 micrograms per sample. For every donor, an aliquot of PBMCs went through flow cytometry to measure the percentages of naive CD45RAhigh/CD27high T cells.

The TCR comes from a woman in her 40s in good health. Recombination linked TRBV6-6 to TRBJ1-2; the D segment cannot be called with confidence. The sequenced material came from blood. The CDR3 has the sequence CASSPRKVYMDGYTF. The DNA sequence is TGTGCCAGCAGTCCCCGTAAGGTTTATATGGATGGCTACACCTTC.